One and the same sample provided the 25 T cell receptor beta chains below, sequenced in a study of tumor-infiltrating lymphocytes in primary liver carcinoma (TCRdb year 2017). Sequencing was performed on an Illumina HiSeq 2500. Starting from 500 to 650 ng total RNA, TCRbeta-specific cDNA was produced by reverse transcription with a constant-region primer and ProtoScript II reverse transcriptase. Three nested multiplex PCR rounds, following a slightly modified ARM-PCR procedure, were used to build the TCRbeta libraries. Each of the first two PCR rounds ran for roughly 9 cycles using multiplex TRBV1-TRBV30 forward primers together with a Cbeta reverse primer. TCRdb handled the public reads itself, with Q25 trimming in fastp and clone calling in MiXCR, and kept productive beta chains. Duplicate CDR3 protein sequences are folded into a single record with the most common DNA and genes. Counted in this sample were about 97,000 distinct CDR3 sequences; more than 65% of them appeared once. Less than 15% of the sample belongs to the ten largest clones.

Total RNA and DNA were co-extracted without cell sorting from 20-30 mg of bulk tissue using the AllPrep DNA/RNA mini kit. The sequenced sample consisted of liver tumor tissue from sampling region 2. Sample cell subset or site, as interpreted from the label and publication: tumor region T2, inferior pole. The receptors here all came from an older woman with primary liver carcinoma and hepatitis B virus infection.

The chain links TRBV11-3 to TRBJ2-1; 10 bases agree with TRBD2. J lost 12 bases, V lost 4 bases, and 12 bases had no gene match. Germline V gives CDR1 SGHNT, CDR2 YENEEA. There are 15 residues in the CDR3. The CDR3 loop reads CASSSGTSGKFVQFF. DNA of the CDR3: TGTGCCAGCAGCTCAGGAACTAGCGGGAAGTTTGTGCAGTTCTTC. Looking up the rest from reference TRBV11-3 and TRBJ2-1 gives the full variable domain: EAGVVQSPRYKIIEKKQPVAFWCNPISGHNTLYWYLQNLGQGPELLIRYENEEAVDDSQLPKDRFSAERLKGVDSTLKIQPAELGDSAVYLCASSSGTSGKFVQFFGPGTRLTVL.

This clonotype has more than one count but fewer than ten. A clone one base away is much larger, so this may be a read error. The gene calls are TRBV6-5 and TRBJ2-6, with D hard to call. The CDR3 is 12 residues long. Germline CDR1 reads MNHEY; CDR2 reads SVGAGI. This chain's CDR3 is CASSPETNALTF. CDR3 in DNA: TGTGCCAGCAGCCCAGAGACCAACGCCCTGACTTTC.

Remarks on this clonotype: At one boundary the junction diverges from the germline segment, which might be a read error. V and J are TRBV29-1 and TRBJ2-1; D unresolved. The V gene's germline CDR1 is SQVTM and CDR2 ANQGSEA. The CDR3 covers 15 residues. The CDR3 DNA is TGCAGCGTTGAAGACCTCAGGCTAGGGTATAATGAGCTGTTCTTC. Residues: CSVEDLRLGYNELFF.

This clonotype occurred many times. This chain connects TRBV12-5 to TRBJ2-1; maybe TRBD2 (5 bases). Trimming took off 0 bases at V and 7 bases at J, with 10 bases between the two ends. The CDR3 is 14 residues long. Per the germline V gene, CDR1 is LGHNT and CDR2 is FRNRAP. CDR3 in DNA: TGTGCTAGTGGTTTGGTAAGGCTAGCAAATGAGCAGTTCTTC. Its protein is CASGLVRLANEQFF.

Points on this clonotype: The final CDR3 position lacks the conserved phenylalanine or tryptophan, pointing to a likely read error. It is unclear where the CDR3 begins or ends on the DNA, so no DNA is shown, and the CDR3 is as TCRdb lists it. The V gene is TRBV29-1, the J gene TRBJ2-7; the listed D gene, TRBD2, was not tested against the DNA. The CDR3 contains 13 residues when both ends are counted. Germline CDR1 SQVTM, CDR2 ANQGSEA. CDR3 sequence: CSVASAGAYEEYL.

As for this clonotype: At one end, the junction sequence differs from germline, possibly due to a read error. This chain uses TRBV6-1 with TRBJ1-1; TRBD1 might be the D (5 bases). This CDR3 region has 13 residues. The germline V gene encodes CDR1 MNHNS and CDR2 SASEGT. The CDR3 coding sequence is TGTGTCAGCGGTGCCAGGGAGAACGCTGAGGCTTTCTTT. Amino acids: CVSGARENAEAFF.

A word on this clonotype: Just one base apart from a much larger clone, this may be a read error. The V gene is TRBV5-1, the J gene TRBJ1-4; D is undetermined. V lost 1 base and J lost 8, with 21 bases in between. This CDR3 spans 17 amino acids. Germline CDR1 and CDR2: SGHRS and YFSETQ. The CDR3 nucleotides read TGCGCCAGCAGCTTGAACCCTCCCGGGATAGGGTACGAAAAACTGTTTTTT. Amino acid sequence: CASSLNPPGIGYEKLFF. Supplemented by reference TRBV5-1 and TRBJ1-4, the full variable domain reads KAGVTQTPRYLIKTRGQQVTLSCSPISGHRSVSWYQQTPGQGLQFLFEYFSETQRNKGNFPGRFSGRQFSNSRSEMNVSTLELGDSALYLCASSLNPPGIGYEKLFFGSGTQLSVL.

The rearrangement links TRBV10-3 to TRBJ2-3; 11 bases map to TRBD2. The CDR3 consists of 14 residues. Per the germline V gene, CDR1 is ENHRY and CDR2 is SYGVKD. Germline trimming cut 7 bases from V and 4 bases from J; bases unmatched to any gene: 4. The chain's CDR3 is CAIMTSGTSDTQYF. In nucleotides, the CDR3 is TGTGCCATCATGACTAGCGGGACTTCAGATACGCAGTATTTT.

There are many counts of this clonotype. Here the CDR3 DNA reads TGTGCCAGCAGGCGACAGGGTAGCAAGTACTTC. Amino acid sequence: CASRRQGSKYF. J is TRBJ2-7 and V is TRBV6-1; 7 nucleotides line up with TRBD1. CDR1 is MNHNS and CDR2 is SASEGT in the germline V gene. The J segment lost 11 bases and the V segment lost 6 bases, leaving 7 bases of the junction unmatched. The CDR3 consists of 11 residues.

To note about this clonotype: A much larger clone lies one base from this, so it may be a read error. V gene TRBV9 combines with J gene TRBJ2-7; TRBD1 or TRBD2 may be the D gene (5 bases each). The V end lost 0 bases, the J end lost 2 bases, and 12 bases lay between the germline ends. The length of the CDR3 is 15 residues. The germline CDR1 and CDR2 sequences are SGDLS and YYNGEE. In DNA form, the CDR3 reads TGTGCCAGCAGCGTAGGAGGAGTGGGGGCCTACGAGCAGTACTTC. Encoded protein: CASSVGGVGAYEQYF.

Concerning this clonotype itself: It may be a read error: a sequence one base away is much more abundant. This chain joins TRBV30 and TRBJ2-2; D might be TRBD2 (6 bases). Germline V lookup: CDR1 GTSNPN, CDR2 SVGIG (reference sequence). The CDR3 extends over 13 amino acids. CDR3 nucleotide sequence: TGTGCCTGGAGTGTACGCTGGGGCGGGGAGCTGTCTTTT. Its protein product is CAWSVRWGGELSF.

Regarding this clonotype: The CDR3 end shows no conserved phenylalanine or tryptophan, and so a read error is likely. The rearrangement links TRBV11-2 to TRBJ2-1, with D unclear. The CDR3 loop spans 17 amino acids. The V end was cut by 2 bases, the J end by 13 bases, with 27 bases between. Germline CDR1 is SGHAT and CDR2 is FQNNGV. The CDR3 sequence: CASSLLTRLGPLKDQFY. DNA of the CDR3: TGTGCCAGCAGCTTACTGACTCGCTTAGGGCCGCTTAAAGATCAGTTCTAC.

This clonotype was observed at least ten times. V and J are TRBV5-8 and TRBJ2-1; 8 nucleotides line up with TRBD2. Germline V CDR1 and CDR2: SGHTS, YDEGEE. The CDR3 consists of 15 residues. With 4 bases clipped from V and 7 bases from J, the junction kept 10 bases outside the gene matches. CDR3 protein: CASSLEGLVGNEQFF. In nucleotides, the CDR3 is TGTGCCAGCAGCCTGGAGGGACTAGTCGGGAATGAGCAGTTCTTC.

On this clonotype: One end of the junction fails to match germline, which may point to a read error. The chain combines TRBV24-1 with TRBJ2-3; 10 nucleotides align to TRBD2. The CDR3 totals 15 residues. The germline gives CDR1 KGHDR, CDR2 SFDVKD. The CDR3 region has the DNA TGTGCCACGGGAGCGGGAGGGCCGAGCACAGATTCGCAGTATTTT. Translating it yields CATGAGGPSTDSQYF.

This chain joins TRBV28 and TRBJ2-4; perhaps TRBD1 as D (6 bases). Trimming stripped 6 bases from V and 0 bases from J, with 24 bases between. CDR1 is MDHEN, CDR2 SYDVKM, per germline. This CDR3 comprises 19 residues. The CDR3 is CASRGPQGQTSLAKNIQYF. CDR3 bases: TGTGCCAGCAGAGGCCCCCAGGGACAAACAAGCCTAGCCAAAAACATTCAGTACTTC. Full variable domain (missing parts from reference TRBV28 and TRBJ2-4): DVKVTQSSRYLVKRTGEKVFLECVQDMDHENMFWYRQDPGLGLRLIYFSYDVKMKEKGDIPEGYSVSREKKERFSLILESASTNQTSMYLCASRGPQGQTSLAKNIQYFGAGTRLSVL.

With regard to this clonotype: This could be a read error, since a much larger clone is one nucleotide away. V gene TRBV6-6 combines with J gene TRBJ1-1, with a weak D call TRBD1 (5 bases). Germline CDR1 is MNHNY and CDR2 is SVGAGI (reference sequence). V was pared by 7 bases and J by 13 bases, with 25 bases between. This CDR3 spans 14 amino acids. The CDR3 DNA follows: TGTGCCAGCATCATCACCCCCCGCGGGACGAGGGTTTTCTTT. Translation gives CASIITPRGTRVFF.

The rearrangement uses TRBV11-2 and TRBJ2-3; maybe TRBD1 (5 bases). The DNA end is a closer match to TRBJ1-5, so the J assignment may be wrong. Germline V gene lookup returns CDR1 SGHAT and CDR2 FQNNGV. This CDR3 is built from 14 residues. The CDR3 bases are TGTGCCAGCAGCCTGGGACTGCCCACAGATGCACAGCATTTT. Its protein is CASSLGLPTDAQHF.

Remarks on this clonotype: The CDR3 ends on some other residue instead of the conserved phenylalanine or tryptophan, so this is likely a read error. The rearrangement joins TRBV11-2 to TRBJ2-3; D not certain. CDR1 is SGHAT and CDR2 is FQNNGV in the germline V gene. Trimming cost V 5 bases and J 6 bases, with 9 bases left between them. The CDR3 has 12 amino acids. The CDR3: CASSPWTDTQYL. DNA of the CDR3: TGTGCCAGCAGCCCTTGGACGGATACGCAGTATTTG.

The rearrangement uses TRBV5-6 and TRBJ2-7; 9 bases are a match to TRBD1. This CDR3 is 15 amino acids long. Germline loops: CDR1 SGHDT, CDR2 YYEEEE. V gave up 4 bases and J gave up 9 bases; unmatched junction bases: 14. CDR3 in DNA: TGTGCCAGCAGCGCCCATGGGACAGGGTATTACTTGCAGTACTTC. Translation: CASSAHGTGYYLQYF.

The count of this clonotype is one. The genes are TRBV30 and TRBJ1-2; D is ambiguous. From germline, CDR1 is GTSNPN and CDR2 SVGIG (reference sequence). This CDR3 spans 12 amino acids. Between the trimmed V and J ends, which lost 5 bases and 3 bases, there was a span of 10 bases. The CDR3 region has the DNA TGTGCCTGGTCCTCAGGCGACTATGGCTACACCTTC. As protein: CAWSSGDYGYTF.

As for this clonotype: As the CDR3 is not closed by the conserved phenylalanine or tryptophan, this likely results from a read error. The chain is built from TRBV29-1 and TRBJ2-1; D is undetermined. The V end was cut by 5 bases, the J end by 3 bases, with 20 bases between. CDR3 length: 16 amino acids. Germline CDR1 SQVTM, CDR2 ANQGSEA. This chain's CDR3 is CSVPLGPRRLYNEQFL. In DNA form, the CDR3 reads TGCAGCGTTCCACTCGGACCAAGGCGTCTCTACAATGAGCAGTTCCTC.

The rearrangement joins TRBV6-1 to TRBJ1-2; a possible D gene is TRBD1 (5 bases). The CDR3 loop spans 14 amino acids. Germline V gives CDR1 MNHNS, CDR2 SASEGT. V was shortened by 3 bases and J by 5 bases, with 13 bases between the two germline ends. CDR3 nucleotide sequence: TGTGCCAGCAGTGAGATGGGAGGGGATTATGGCTACACCTTC. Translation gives CASSEMGGDYGYTF.

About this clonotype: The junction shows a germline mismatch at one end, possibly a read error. CDR3 bases: TGTGCCAGCAGTCAGACAGGCAATAGCAATCAGTCCCAGCATTTT. It is translated as CASSQTGNSNQSQHF. The J gene is TRBJ1-5, the V gene TRBV12-3 or TRBV12-4, with a tentative D call TRBD1 (6 bases). CDR3 length: 15 residues.

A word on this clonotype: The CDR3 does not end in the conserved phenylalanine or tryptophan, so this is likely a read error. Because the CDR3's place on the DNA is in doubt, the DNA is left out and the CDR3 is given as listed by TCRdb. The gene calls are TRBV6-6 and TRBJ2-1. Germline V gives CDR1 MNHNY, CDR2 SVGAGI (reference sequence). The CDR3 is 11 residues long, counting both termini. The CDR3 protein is CAAVTRVLSSS.

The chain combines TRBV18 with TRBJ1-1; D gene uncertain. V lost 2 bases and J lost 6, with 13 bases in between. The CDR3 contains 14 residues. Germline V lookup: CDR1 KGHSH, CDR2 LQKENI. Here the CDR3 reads CASSPRPGVAEAFF. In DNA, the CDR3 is TGTGCCAGCTCACCAAGGCCGGGCGTGGCTGAAGCTTTCTTT. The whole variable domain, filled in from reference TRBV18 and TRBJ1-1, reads NAGVMQNPRHLVRRRGQEARLRCSPMKGHSHVYWYRQLPEEGLKFMVYLQKENIIDESGMPKERFSAEFPKEGPSILRIQQVVRGDSAAYFCASSPRPGVAEAFFGQGTRLTVV.